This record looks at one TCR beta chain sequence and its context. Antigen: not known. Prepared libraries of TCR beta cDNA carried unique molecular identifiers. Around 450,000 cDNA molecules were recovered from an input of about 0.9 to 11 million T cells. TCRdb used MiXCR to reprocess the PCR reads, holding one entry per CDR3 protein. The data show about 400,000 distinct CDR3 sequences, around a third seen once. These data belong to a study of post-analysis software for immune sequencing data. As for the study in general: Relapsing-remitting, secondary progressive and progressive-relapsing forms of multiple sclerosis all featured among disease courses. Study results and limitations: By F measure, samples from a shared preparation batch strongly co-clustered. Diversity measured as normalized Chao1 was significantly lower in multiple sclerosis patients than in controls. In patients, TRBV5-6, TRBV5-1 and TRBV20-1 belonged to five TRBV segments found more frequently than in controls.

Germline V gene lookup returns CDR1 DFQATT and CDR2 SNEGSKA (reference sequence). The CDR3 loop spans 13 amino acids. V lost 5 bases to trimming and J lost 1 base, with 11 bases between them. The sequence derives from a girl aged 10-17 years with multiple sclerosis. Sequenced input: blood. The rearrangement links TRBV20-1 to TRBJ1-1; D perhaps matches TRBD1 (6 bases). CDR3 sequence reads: CSARRTANTEAFF. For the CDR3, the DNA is TGCAGTGCTCGGAGGACAGCGAACACTGAAGCTTTCTTT.